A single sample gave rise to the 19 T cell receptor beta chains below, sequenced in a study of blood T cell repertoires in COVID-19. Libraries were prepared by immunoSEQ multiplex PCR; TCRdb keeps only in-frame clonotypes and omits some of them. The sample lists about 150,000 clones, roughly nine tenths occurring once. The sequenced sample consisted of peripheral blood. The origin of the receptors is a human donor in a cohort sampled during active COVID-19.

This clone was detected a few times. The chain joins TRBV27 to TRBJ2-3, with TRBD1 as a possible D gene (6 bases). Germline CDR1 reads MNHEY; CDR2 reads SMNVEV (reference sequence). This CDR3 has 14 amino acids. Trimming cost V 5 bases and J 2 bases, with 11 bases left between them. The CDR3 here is CASSDRSHTDTQYF. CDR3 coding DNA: TGTGCCAGCAGTGACAGGTCCCACACAGATACGCAGTATTTT.

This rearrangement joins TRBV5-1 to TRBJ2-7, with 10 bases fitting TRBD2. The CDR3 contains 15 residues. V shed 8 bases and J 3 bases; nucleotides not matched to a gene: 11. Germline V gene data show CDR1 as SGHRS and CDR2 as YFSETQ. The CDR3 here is CASGKAGGRSYEQYF. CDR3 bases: TGCGCCAGTGGGAAAGCGGGGGGGCGAAGCTACGAGCAGTACTTC.

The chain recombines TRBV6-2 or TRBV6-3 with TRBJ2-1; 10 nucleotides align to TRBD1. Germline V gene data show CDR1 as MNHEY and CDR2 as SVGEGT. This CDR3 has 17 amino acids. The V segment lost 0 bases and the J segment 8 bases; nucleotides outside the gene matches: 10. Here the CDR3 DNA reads TGTGCCAGCAGTTACTCACACCGGGACAGGGGTTCCCATGAGCAGTTCTTC. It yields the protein CASSYSHRDRGSHEQFF.

This chain's CDR3 is CAISAGGVLNTGELFF. The CDR3, as DNA: TGTGCCATCAGTGCCGGCGGGGTCCTGAACACCGGGGAGCTGTTTTTT. The rearrangement joins TRBV10-3 to TRBJ2-2, with D perhaps TRBD2 (6 bases). The CDR3 length is 16 residues. V lost 4 bases, J lost 1 base, and 13 bases lay in between. Germline assignment: CDR1 ENHRY and CDR2 SYGVKD.

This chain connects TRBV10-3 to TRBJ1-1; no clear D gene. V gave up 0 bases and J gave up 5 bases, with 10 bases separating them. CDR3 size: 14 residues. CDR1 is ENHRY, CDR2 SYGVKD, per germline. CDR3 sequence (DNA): TGTGCCATCAGTGAGTCGGGCGGGGAGACTGAAGCTTTCTTT. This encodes CAISESGGETEAFF.

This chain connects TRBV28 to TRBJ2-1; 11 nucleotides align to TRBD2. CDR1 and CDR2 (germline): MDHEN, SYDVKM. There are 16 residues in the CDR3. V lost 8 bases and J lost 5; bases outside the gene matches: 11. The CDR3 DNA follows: TGTGCCAGCCTGTCCGCTAGCGGGGGGTGGGACAATGAGCAGTTCTTC. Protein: CASLSASGGWDNEQFF. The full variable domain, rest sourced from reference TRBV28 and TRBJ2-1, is DVKVTQSSRYLVKRTGEKVFLECVQDMDHENMFWYRQDPGLGLRLIYFSYDVKMKEKGDIPEGYSVSREKKERFSLILESASTNQTSMYLCASLSASGGWDNEQFFGPGTRLTVL.

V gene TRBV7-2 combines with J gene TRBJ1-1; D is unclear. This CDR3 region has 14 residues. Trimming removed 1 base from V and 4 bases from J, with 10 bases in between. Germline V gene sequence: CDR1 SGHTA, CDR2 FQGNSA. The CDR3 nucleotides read TGTGCCAGCAGCTTAGGGAGAGAGGGCACTGAAGCTTTCTTT. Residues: CASSLGREGTEAFF.

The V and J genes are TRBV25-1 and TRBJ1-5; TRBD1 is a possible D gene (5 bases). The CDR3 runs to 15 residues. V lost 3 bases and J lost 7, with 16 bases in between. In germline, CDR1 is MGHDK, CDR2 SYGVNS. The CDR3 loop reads CASSDGRRGQQPQHF. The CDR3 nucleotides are TGTGCCAGCAGTGACGGGAGGAGGGGTCAACAGCCCCAGCATTTT.

CDR3 nucleotide sequence: TGCAGCGCCGAACAGTGGACAGCCAGAGGGGAAAAACTGTTTTTT. It codes for CSAEQWTARGEKLFF. The V and J genes are TRBV29-1 and TRBJ1-4, with D tentatively TRBD1 (6 bases). Germline values: CDR1 SQVTM, CDR2 ANQGSEA. The CDR3 is made up of 15 amino acids. Trimming cost V 7 bases and J 8 bases, with 23 bases left between them. The entire variable domain, with the rest obtained from reference TRBV29-1 and TRBJ1-4, is as follows: SAVISQKPSRDICQRGTSLTIQCQVDSQVTMMFWYRQQPGQSLTLIATANQGSEATYESGFVIDKFPISRPNLTFSTLTVSNMSPEDSSIYLCSAEQWTARGEKLFFGSGTQLSVL.

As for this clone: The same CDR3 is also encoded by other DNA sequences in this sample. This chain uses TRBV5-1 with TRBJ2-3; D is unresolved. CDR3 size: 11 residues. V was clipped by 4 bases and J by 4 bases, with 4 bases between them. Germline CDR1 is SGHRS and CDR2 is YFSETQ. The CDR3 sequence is CASSLADTQYF. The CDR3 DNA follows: TGCGCCAGCAGCCTAGCAGATACGCAGTATTTT.

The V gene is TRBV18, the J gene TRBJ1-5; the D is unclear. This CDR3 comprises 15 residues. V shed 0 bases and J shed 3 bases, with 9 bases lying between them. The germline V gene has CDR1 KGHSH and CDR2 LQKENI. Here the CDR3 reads CASSPPGGFNQPQHF. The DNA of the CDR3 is TGTGCCAGCTCACCACCGGGCGGGTTCAATCAGCCCCAGCATTTT. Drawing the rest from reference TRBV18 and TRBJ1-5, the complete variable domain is NAGVMQNPRHLVRRRGQEARLRCSPMKGHSHVYWYRQLPEEGLKFMVYLQKENIIDESGMPKERFSAEFPKEGPSILRIQQVVRGDSAAYFCASSPPGGFNQPQHFGDGTRLSIL.

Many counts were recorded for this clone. The CDR3 nucleotides read TGTGCCAGCAGTTTAACGGGGATAGGCGGGGAGCTGTTTTTT. Its protein product is CASSLTGIGGELFF. The chain has TRBV27 and TRBJ2-2; TRBD2 is a possible D gene (5 bases). CDR3 length: 14 residues. The V end lost 2 bases, the J end lost 7 bases, and 11 bases lay between the germline ends. Per the germline V gene, CDR1 is MNHEY and CDR2 is SMNVEV (reference sequence).

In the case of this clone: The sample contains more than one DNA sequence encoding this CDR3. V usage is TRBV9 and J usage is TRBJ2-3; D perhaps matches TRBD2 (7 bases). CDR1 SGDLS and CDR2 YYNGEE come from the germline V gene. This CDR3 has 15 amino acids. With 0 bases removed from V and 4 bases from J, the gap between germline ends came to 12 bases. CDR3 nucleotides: TGTGCCAGCAGCGTAGCAGGGCGGGGGCCAGATACGCAGTATTTT. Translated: CASSVAGRGPDTQYF.

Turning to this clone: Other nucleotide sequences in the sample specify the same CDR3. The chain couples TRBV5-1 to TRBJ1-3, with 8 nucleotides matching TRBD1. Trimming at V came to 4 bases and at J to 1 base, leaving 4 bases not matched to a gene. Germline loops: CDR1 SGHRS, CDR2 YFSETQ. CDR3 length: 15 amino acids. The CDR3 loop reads CASSRQGLSGNTIYF. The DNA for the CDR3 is TGCGCCAGCAGCCGACAGGGGTTATCTGGAAACACCATATATTTT.

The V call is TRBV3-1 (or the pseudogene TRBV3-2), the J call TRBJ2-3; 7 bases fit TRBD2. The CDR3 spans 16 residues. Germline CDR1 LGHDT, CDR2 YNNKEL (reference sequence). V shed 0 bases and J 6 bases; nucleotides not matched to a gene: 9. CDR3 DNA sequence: TGTGCCAGCAGCCAAGAACGGCGGGGGTGGGTTGATACGCAGTATTTT. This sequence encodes CASSQERRGWVDTQYF.

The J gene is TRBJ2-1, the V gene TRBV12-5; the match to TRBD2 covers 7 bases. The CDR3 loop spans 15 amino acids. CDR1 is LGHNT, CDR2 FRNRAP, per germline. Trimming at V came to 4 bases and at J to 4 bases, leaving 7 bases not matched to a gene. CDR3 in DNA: TGTGCTAGTGGTTCCCTGTCCGGGGGGTACAATGAGCAGTTCTTC. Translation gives CASGSLSGGYNEQFF.

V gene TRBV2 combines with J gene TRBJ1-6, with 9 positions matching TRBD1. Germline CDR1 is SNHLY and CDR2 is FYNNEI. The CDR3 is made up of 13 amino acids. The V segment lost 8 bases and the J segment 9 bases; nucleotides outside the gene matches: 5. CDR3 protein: CASRGQGGSPLHF. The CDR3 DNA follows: TGTGCCAGCCGGGGACAGGGAGGTTCACCCCTCCACTTT.

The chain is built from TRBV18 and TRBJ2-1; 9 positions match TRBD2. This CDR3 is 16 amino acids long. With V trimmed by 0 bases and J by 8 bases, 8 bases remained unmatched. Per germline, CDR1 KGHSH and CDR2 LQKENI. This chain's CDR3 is CASSPPEKLAGYEQFF. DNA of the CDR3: TGTGCCAGCTCACCACCGGAAAAACTAGCGGGCTATGAGCAGTTCTTC.

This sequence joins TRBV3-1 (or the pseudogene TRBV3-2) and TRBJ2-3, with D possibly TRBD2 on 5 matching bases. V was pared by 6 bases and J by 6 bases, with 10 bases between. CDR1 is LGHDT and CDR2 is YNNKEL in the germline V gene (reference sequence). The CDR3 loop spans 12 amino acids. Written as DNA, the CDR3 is TGTGCCAGCAGTCAACTAGAGGATACGCAGTATTTT. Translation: CASSQLEDTQYF.